Listed here is a single T cell receptor (beta chain). The source of the sample is a study of blood T cell repertoires in COVID-19. Study at large: Acute and convalescent COVID-19 samples came from the United States, Italy and Spain. Sources were T cells, B-cell-depleted T cells, or PBMCs; the material itself was cDNA or gDNA.

In the original workflow: From reference gene primer amplification, estimates of nucleated cell counts were derived. TCRdb keeps only in-frame clones here, not all; method: immunoSEQ multiplex PCR. V, J and clone size derive from that table, while D and trimming were established from the DNA sequence. The sample shows roughly 140,000 clones, 65% to 80% of them seen only once. V dropped 6 bases and J dropped 4; count of bases not matched to a gene: 14. The CDR3 totals 17 residues. CDR1 and CDR2 (germline): MDHEN, SYDVKM. This clonotype was sampled from a woman in her sixties with acute or convalescent COVID-19. The chain links TRBV28 to TRBJ2-7; TRBD2 aligns across 11 bases. Material for sequencing was peripheral blood. Here the CDR3 DNA reads TGTGCCAGCAGAGGGACTAGCGGAGGGGGTGCGCCGTACGAGCAGTACTTC. Translation: CASRGTSGGGAPYEQYF.